These 29 T cell receptor beta chains came from one sample sequenced in a study of cytomegalovirus exposure and HLA in healthy donors (dated by TCRdb to 2017 to 2019). Receptor libraries were prepared by the immunoSEQ multiplex PCR assay. For the multiplex PCR, a mixture combining 60 forward primers for TCR Vbeta segments and 13 reverse primers for TCR Jbeta segments was used. The table comes from immuneACCESS by way of TCRdb, which keeps in-frame sequences with V and J called. Part of the clones is missing from these tables; in studies checked, under half for an unresolved V gene and the rest for unknown reasons. For this sample the table gives around 85,000 clones, of which around three quarters were detected only once. The top ten hold around 6.7% of the sample. Sequencing input: PBMCs. These receptors all stem from a man aged 30 to 39 in good health and CMV-seronegative.

The table lists this clone with a count of one. V is TRBV7-2 and J is TRBJ1-5; D not certain. The ends were cut back, 1 base at V and 3 bases at J, with 10 bases in the middle. Germline-derived CDR1 and CDR2 are SGHTA and FQGNSA. The CDR3 contains 15 residues. The CDR3: CASSLVSGNNQPQHF. In DNA form, the CDR3 reads TGTGCCAGCAGCTTAGTGTCAGGCAACAATCAGCCCCAGCATTTT.

The chain employs TRBV10-2 and TRBJ2-1; no clear D. The CDR3 length is 13 residues. The germline CDR1 and CDR2 sequences are WSHSY and SAAADI. Trimming cost V 1 base and J 8 bases, with 9 bases left between them. In DNA form, the CDR3 reads TGCGCCAGCAGTGAGTACGGTCGGGATGAGCAGTTCTTC. This gives the protein CASSEYGRDEQFF.

This chain uses TRBV30 with TRBJ1-2; 10 bases agree with TRBD1. The CDR3 covers 14 residues. V lost 1 base to trimming and J lost 1 base; unmatched junction nucleotides: 0. The germline V gene encodes CDR1 GTSNPN and CDR2 SVGIG (reference sequence). The DNA of the CDR3 is TGTGCCTGGAGTGGGGACAGGGGTAACTATGGCTACACCTTC. Protein sequence: CAWSGDRGNYGYTF.

This clone has just a few counts. V and J are TRBV19 and TRBJ1-1, with D unresolved. The V and J ends lost 3 bases and 0 bases respectively, with 5 bases between them. The CDR3 runs to 13 residues. Germline CDR1 and CDR2: LNHDA and SQIVND (reference sequence). CDR3 residues: CASSITLNTEAFF. DNA for the CDR3: TGTGCCAGTAGTATCACACTGAACACTGAAGCTTTCTTT.

This clone has only one observation. In DNA, the CDR3 is TGTGCCAGCAGCGGTCGACAGATCGGCGAGCAGTACTTC. Encoded protein: CASSGRQIGEQYF. The V and J genes are TRBV9 and TRBJ2-7; D is possibly TRBD1 (5 bases). CDR3 length: 13 residues. V shed 3 bases and J shed 6 bases, with 13 bases lying between them. CDR1 is SGDLS, CDR2 YYNGEE, per germline. Combining the CDR3 with reference TRBV9 and TRBJ2-7 gives the whole variable domain DSGVTQTPKHLITATGQRVTLRCSPRSGDLSVYWYQQSLDQGLQFLIQYYNGEERAKGNILERFSAQQFPDLHSELNLSSLELGDSALYFCASSGRQIGEQYFGPGTRLTVT.

The chain joins TRBV30 to TRBJ2-3, with TRBD2 identical over 10 bases. V was pared by 3 bases and J by 6 bases, with 15 bases of the junction left unmatched. CDR3 length: 17 residues. Per the germline V gene, CDR1 is GTSNPN and CDR2 is SVGIG (reference sequence). Here the CDR3 reads CAWRAILAGDLGDTQYF. CDR3 bases: TGTGCCTGGAGGGCTATCCTAGCGGGGGACCTAGGGGATACGCAGTATTTT. The whole variable domain, remainder taken from reference TRBV30 and TRBJ2-3, is SQTIHQWPATLVQPVGSPLSLECTVEGTSNPNLYWYRQAAGRGLQLLFYSVGIGQISSEVPQNLSASRPQDRQFILSSKKLLLSDSGFYLCAWRAILAGDLGDTQYFGPGTRLTVL.

V is TRBV30 and J is TRBJ1-6; tentative D call: TRBD1 (6 bases). CDR1 and CDR2 from the germline V gene are GTSNPN and SVGIG (reference sequence). V lost 3 bases, J lost 7 bases, and 16 bases lay in between. There are 15 residues in the CDR3. This CDR3 is CAWSRVTGENSPLHF. The CDR3 nucleotides are TGTGCCTGGAGCCGCGTGACAGGAGAAAATTCACCCCTCCACTTT.

This chain joins TRBV7-2 and TRBJ2-3; TRBD2 aligns across 7 bases. This CDR3 has 15 amino acids. With 4 bases clipped from V and 2 bases from J, the junction kept 6 bases outside the gene matches. Looked up from germline, CDR1 is SGHTA and CDR2 is FQGNSA. The CDR3 is CASSSSGLPTDTQYF. Here the CDR3 DNA reads TGTGCCAGCAGCTCTTCGGGACTACCCACAGATACGCAGTATTTT.

The chain joins TRBV30 to TRBJ1-2; a weak D match, TRBD1 (6 bases). The CDR3 sequence is 13 residues long. CDR1 is GTSNPN, CDR2 SVGIG, per germline (reference sequence). V gave up 0 bases and J gave up 7 bases, with 12 bases separating them. CDR3 sequence: CAWSVVQGSGYTF. The CDR3 nucleotides are TGTGCCTGGAGTGTAGTACAGGGAAGTGGCTACACCTTC.

The chain has TRBV27 and TRBJ2-4; TRBD1 aligns across 7 bases. The CDR3 runs 15 residues. J gave up 6 bases and V 2 bases, and 7 bases lay outside the gene matches. Germline CDR1 reads MNHEY; CDR2 reads SMNVEV (reference sequence). CDR3 sequence: CASSLEGDSRNIQYF. As DNA, the CDR3 is TGTGCCAGCAGTTTAGAAGGGGACAGCAGAAACATTCAGTACTTC.

The V gene is TRBV5-4, the J gene TRBJ2-4; 10 bases map to TRBD2. With V trimmed by 4 bases and J by 6 bases, 4 bases remained unmatched. Germline-derived CDR1 and CDR2 are SGHNT and YYREEE (reference sequence). This CDR3 is built from 14 residues. As DNA, the CDR3 is TGTGCCAGCAGCCAAGGACTAGCGGTAAACATTCAGTACTTC. Translating it yields CASSQGLAVNIQYF.

The chain joins TRBV4-3 to TRBJ2-5; 9 nucleotides match TRBD2. The CDR3 is made up of 19 amino acids. V was pared by 1 base and J by 2 bases, with 14 bases of the junction left unmatched. Germline V gene sequence: CDR1 LGHNA, CDR2 YSLEER. CDR3 in amino acids: CASSQGGGWRAGGQETQYF. CDR3 coding DNA: TGCGCCAGCAGCCAAGGAGGAGGGTGGCGAGCGGGGGGTCAAGAGACCCAGTACTTC.

The chain carries TRBV5-3 and TRBJ2-2, with D perhaps matching TRBD2 (5 bases). TRBV5-3 is assigned to the ORF class and has an uncertain function. Trimming removed 4 bases at V and 0 bases at J, with 16 bases between. The CDR3 has 17 amino acids. The CDR3 DNA sequence: TGTGCCAGAAGCCGTAAAACCGGGAAGTCGAACACCGGGGAGCTGTTTTTT. Amino acid sequence: CARSRKTGKSNTGELFF.

The rearrangement uses TRBV10-3 and TRBJ2-3; D is uncertain. CDR1 ENHRY and CDR2 SYGVKD come from the germline V gene. The length of the CDR3 is 16 residues. The V end was cut by 2 bases, the J end by 0 bases, with 12 bases between. In DNA form, the CDR3 reads TGTGCCATCAGTGAGGCGACCCGCAGGAGCACAGATACGCAGTATTTT. It is translated as CAISEATRRSTDTQYF.

This chain connects TRBV7-9 to TRBJ1-2; a possible D gene is TRBD1 (5 bases). Germline V gives CDR1 SEHNR, CDR2 FQNEAQ (reference sequence). V was pared by 4 bases and J by 2 bases, with 11 bases between. This CDR3 contains 14 residues. The CDR3 DNA is TGTGCCAGCAGCTCTTTCCGGGGGAACTATGGCTACACCTTC. This encodes CASSSFRGNYGYTF.

This sequence joins TRBV10-3 and TRBJ1-4; D not resolved. Germline CDR1 is ENHRY and CDR2 is SYGVKD. With 4 bases removed from V and 7 bases from J, the gap between germline ends came to 16 bases. The CDR3 covers 15 residues. CDR3 coding DNA: TGTGCCATCAGTGTAACGAGGCATTCGGGTGAAAAACTGTTTTTT. It translates to CAISVTRHSGEKLFF.

V gene TRBV2 combines with J gene TRBJ2-5; tentative D call: TRBD1 (6 bases). Germline CDR1 reads SNHLY; CDR2 reads FYNNEI. This CDR3 contains 14 residues. With 7 bases removed from V and 1 base from J, the gap between germline ends came to 13 bases. The CDR3 loop is CASNPRTVQETQYF. In DNA, the CDR3 is TGTGCCAGCAACCCCCGGACAGTCCAAGAGACCCAGTACTTC. The full variable domain, in which reference TRBV2 and TRBJ2-5 provide the parts outside the CDR3, is EPEVTQTPSHQVTQMGQEVILRCVPISNHLYFYWYRQILGQKVEFLVSFYNNEISEKSEIFDDQFSVERPDGSNFTLKIRSTKLEDSAMYFCASNPRTVQETQYFGPGTRLLVL.

This clone came up once. The J gene is TRBJ1-2, the V gene TRBV2; 7 bases align to TRBD1. The CDR3 loop spans 15 amino acids. With 6 bases clipped from V and 0 bases from J, the junction kept 7 bases outside the gene matches. Germline values: CDR1 SNHLY, CDR2 FYNNEI. The CDR3 reads CASSSQGPANYGYTF. CDR3 DNA: TGTGCCAGCAGCTCACAGGGGCCAGCTAACTATGGCTACACCTTC.

This clone was recorded once. The chain combines TRBV2 with TRBJ2-5, with 11 bases matching TRBD2. Trimming took 3 bases from V and 0 from J; bases not matched to a gene: 6. Germline lookup yields CDR1 SNHLY and CDR2 FYNNEI. The CDR3 sequence is 17 residues long. CDR3 amino acids: CASSEFSGGAYQETQYF. Written as DNA, the CDR3 is TGTGCCAGCAGTGAGTTTAGCGGGGGGGCGTACCAAGAGACCCAGTACTTC.

The J gene is TRBJ2-1, the V gene TRBV5-4, with 8 bases aligning to TRBD1. This CDR3 comprises 14 residues. V was pared by 3 bases and J by 8 bases, with 7 bases of the junction left unmatched. Germline V lookup: CDR1 SGHNT, CDR2 YYREEE (reference sequence). Here the CDR3 DNA reads TGTGCCAGCAGCTCTCAACAGGGGGTACATGAGCAGTTCTTC. Translation gives CASSSQQGVHEQFF.

The genes are TRBV28 and TRBJ1-6, with 10 bases that match TRBD1. CDR3 size: 15 residues. V was clipped by 4 bases and J by 10 bases; unmatched bases: 7. Germline CDR1 reads MDHEN; CDR2 reads SYDVKM. The CDR3 bases are TGTGCCAGCAGTTCAAAAGGGACAGGGGTCTCACCCCTCCACTTT. It is translated as CASSSKGTGVSPLHF.

The rearrangement uses TRBV7-9 and TRBJ2-1, with a weak D call TRBD1 (6 bases). The CDR3 totals 14 residues. Germline-derived CDR1 and CDR2 are SEHNR and FQNEAQ (reference sequence). Trimming stripped 7 bases from V and 5 bases from J, with 15 bases between. The CDR3 reads CASIDRTADNEQFF. The CDR3 coding sequence is TGTGCCAGCATCGATAGGACAGCCGACAATGAGCAGTTCTTC.

The rearrangement links TRBV19 to TRBJ2-1; the D gene is possibly TRBD1 (6 bases). The V gene's germline CDR1 is LNHDA and CDR2 SQIVND (reference sequence). This CDR3 spans 18 amino acids. Trimming removed 7 bases from V and 3 bases from J, with 25 bases in between. CDR3 DNA sequence: TGTGCCAGTACCCGTACCGGGACACCAAGGCAGGGCTACAATGAGCAGTTCTTC. Its protein product is CASTRTGTPRQGYNEQFF.

The rearrangement links TRBV25-1 to TRBJ1-4; TRBD1 might be the D (6 bases). Germline CDR1 reads MGHDK; CDR2 reads SYGVNS. CDR3 length: 15 amino acids. Trimming took 2 bases from V and 2 from J, leaving 9 bases between them. Here the CDR3 DNA reads TGTGCCAGCAGTGAACCCAGGGGTACTAATGAAAAACTGTTTTTT. Protein product: CASSEPRGTNEKLFF.

V and J are TRBV5-4 and TRBJ1-2; TRBD1 aligns across 10 bases. Germline CDR1 and CDR2: SGHNT and YYREEE (reference sequence). The CDR3 has 14 amino acids. V shed 6 bases and J 5 bases; nucleotides not matched to a gene: 7. CDR3 protein: CASNDGTGAYGYTF. The CDR3 bases are TGTGCCAGCAACGATGGGACAGGGGCTTATGGCTACACCTTC.

CDR3 amino acids: CASSLFYGFEKLFF. In DNA, the CDR3 is TGTGCCAGCAGCTTATTCTACGGTTTTGAAAAACTGTTTTTT. The chain couples TRBV7-2 to TRBJ1-4; D is unclear. Germline V gene sequence: CDR1 SGHTA, CDR2 FQGNSA. CDR3 length: 14 amino acids. The V end lost 2 bases, the J end lost 7 bases, and 11 bases lay between the germline ends.

This clone appeared a few times. This chain links TRBV13 with TRBJ2-5; 7 nucleotides line up with TRBD1. The CDR3 has 15 amino acids. Germline-derived CDR1 and CDR2 are PRHDT and FYEKMQ (reference sequence). V lost 3 bases, J lost 5 bases, and 9 bases stayed unmatched. The DNA for the CDR3 is TGTGCCAGCAGCTTTGAGGGACAGAGGGCGGAGACCCAGTACTTC. It specifies CASSFEGQRAETQYF.

This chain uses TRBV30 with TRBJ2-7, with 7 bases aligning to TRBD2. Unmatched junction bases numbered 16, after V lost 0 bases and J lost 5 bases. Germline CDR1 GTSNPN, CDR2 SVGIG (reference sequence). The CDR3 contains 17 residues. In nucleotides, the CDR3 is TGTGCCTGGAGTGTATCAACGTCGCGGGGGAGATGGGACGAGCAGTACTTC. It specifies CAWSVSTSRGRWDEQYF.

V and J are TRBV6-5 and TRBJ2-3; 7 nucleotides line up with TRBD2. Germline V gene sequence: CDR1 MNHEY, CDR2 SVGAGI. The CDR3 runs to 13 residues. Germline trimming cut 8 bases from V and 5 bases from J; bases unmatched to any gene: 7. The CDR3 nucleotides are TGTGCCAGCTCTGCGGGAGTTCAAGATACGCAGTATTTT. This encodes CASSAGVQDTQYF.